This T cell receptor (beta chain) is from a study of blood T cell repertoires in COVID-19. This CDR3 is built from 11 residues. Germline CDR1 is LGHDT and CDR2 is YNNKEL (reference sequence). Trimming took off 0 bases at V and 10 bases at J, with 5 bases between the two ends. Authors' processing steps: Amplified reference gene primers provided the basis for estimating nucleated cell counts. Measured with immunoSEQ multiplex PCR; TCRdb has only the in-frame clones, and not every one. That table furnishes V, J and clone size, whereas the DNA furnished D and trimming. Here the sample spans tens of thousands of clones, roughly 85% being singletons.

This sequence was found in a human donor in a cohort sampled during active COVID-19. V and J are TRBV3-1 (or the pseudogene TRBV3-2) and TRBJ2-3, with no clear D. The sample was peripheral blood. CDR3 residues: CASSQDGAQYF. The CDR3, as DNA: TGTGCCAGCAGCCAAGATGGAGCGCAGTATTTT.